The 18 T cell receptor beta chains reported below all come from one sample, sequenced in a study of blood T cells in healthy people across ages. Through a sample-barcoded 5' primer and a J-beta primer mix, a second PCR was run for about 6 to 11 cycles. Via MiXCR, TCRdb re-called the 5' RACE reads, giving one row per CDR3 protein. This table has about 670,000 distinct CDR3 sequences, around two fifths appearing once. Sequencing was carried out using blood. Receptors were obtained from an elderly man in good health.

The table lists this clonotype with a few counts. CDR3 coding DNA: TGTGCCAGCTCCGGGTCCATCACAGATACGCAGTATTTT. This sequence encodes CASSGSITDTQYF. The gene calls are TRBV6-1 and TRBJ2-3; D call uncertain. The V and J ends lost 8 bases and 2 bases respectively, with 11 bases between them. Germline V gene sequence: CDR1 MNHNS, CDR2 SASEGT. The CDR3 contains 13 residues.

In this sample, this clonotype turned up once. The V and J genes are TRBV20-1 and TRBJ1-5, with 8 bases that match TRBD1. The J call may not be correct, given that the DNA end is closer to TRBJ2-3. From germline, CDR1 is DFQATT and CDR2 SNEGSKA (reference sequence). CDR3 length: 16 amino acids. CDR3 bases: TGCAGTGCTAGAGCGCCGGGACAGGCTAGCAATCAGCCCCAGTATTTT. Amino acids: CSARAPGQASNQPQYF.

This clonotype has just a few counts. The CDR3 region is CASSPGYAYEQYF. DNA for the CDR3: TGTGCCAGCAGCCCTGGGTACGCCTACGAGCAGTACTTC. V usage is TRBV7-2 and J usage is TRBJ2-7; D is uncertain. CDR3 length: 13 residues. Looked up from germline, CDR1 is SGHTA and CDR2 is FQGNSA. V lost 5 bases to trimming and J lost 2 bases, with 10 bases between them.

This clonotype was counted between two and nine times. The chain employs TRBV7-9 and TRBJ1-2, with unresolved D. CDR1 and CDR2 (germline): SEHNR, FQNEAQ (reference sequence). The CDR3 contains 11 residues. V lost 5 bases and J lost 4, with 5 bases in between. CDR3 protein: CASSPTYGYTF. Here the CDR3 DNA reads TGTGCCAGCAGCCCAACCTATGGCTACACCTTC.

V gene TRBV5-6 combines with J gene TRBJ2-7; possible D gene TRBD2, 6 bases. This CDR3 contains 14 residues. The germline CDR1 and CDR2 sequences are SGHDT and YYEEEE. Trimming took off 2 bases at V and 7 bases at J, with 16 bases between the two ends. CDR3 sequence: CASSFGTLDNEQYF. The CDR3 nucleotides read TGTGCCAGCAGCTTCGGGACTTTAGACAATGAGCAGTACTTC.

Comments on this clonotype: This clone may be a read error of a much larger clone one base away. V gene TRBV6-5 combines with J gene TRBJ2-7; 7 bases line up with TRBD1. Germline V gene lookup returns CDR1 MNHEY and CDR2 SVGAGI. The CDR3 extends over 14 amino acids. J was trimmed by 1 base and V by 6 bases; bases with no gene match: 6. The CDR3 loop reads CASSQRGQSYEQYF. In nucleotides, the CDR3 is TGTGCCAGCAGCCAAAGGGGGCAGTCCTACGAGCAGTACTTC.

The rearrangement links TRBV12-3 or TRBV12-4 to TRBJ2-7; no clear D. The V and J ends lost 5 bases and 4 bases respectively, with 15 bases between them. The CDR3 length is 14 residues. CDR3: CASSVSGSQYEQYF. The CDR3 coding sequence is TGTGCCAGCAGTGTATCTGGATCCCAATACGAGCAGTACTTC.

The chain couples TRBV6-5 to TRBJ2-6, with D uncertain. V shed 4 bases and J shed 4 bases, with 11 bases lying between them. Germline-derived CDR1 and CDR2 are MNHEY and SVGAGI. This CDR3 spans 15 amino acids. CDR3 bases: TGTGCCAGCAGTTGCCGACCAGAGGGGGCCAACGTCCTGACTTTC. Its protein product is CASSCRPEGANVLTF.

This clonotype was seen only a few times. This sequence joins TRBV4-3 and TRBJ1-5, with 7 bases fitting TRBD1. Trimming at V came to 0 bases and at J to 4 bases, leaving 9 bases not matched to a gene. Germline-derived CDR1 and CDR2 are LGHNA and YSLEER. This CDR3 contains 17 residues. For the CDR3, the DNA is TGCGCCAGCAGCCAAGAACACAGGGGCTCCATGAATCAGCCCCAGCATTTT. It encodes CASSQEHRGSMNQPQHF.

The table lists this clonotype with a few counts. This chain uses TRBV7-2 with TRBJ2-2; D uncertain. The CDR3 extends over 12 amino acids. The germline CDR1 and CDR2 sequences are SGHTA and FQGNSA. Trimming removed 4 bases at V and 5 bases at J, with 5 bases between. CDR3 sequence: CASSWVTGELFF. CDR3 coding DNA: TGTGCCAGCAGCTGGGTAACCGGGGAGCTGTTTTTT.

This clonotype turned up a few times. The chain is built from TRBV20-1 and TRBJ2-5; 11 bases line up with TRBD2. The CDR3 is 15 amino acids. Germline V CDR1 and CDR2: DFQATT, SNEGSKA (reference sequence). V lost 5 bases to trimming and J lost 1 base; unmatched junction nucleotides: 6. CDR3 amino acids: CSASIAGGVQETQYF. As DNA, the CDR3 is TGCAGTGCTTCGATAGCGGGAGGGGTCCAAGAGACCCAGTACTTC.

This clonotype was observed a handful of times. The chain is built from TRBV12-3 or TRBV12-4 and TRBJ2-2; no firm D call. Trimming removed 5 bases from V and 4 bases from J, with 11 bases in between. This CDR3 has 14 amino acids. The CDR3 sequence is CASSPGPATGELFF. CDR3 coding DNA: TGTGCCAGCAGTCCAGGCCCCGCCACCGGGGAGCTGTTTTTT.

V gene TRBV11-2 combines with J gene TRBJ2-5; 10 nucleotides match TRBD2. After removal of 5 bases from V and 2 bases from J, the junction contained 11 bases not matched to a gene. The CDR3 extends over 17 amino acids. Germline V gene lookup returns CDR1 SGHAT and CDR2 FQNNGV. The CDR3 DNA follows: TGTGCCAGCAGCCTCCCCGGACTAGCGGTATTACAAGAGACCCAGTACTTC. This gives the protein CASSLPGLAVLQETQYF. The full variable domain, rest sourced from reference TRBV11-2 and TRBJ2-5, is EAGVAQSPRYKIIEKRQSVAFWCNPISGHATLYWYQQILGQGPKLLIQFQNNGVVDDSQLPKDRFSAERLKGVDSTLKIQPAKLEDSAVYLCASSLPGLAVLQETQYFGPGTRLLVL.

V is TRBV20-1 and J is TRBJ2-5, with 15 bases identical to TRBD2. Germline values: CDR1 DFQATT, CDR2 SNEGSKA (reference sequence). J was trimmed by 2 bases and V by 1 base; bases with no gene match: 2. The CDR3 totals 16 residues. CDR3 protein: CSARGTSGRAQETQYF. The CDR3 DNA reads TGCAGTGCTAGAGGGACTAGCGGGAGGGCACAAGAGACCCAGTACTTC.

CDR3 region: CASSLNGQVSYNEQYF. The CDR3 region has the DNA TGTGCCAGCAGCTTGAACGGACAGGTCTCCTACAATGAGCAGTACTTC. The chain couples TRBV7-3 to TRBJ2-7; 7 nucleotides align to TRBD1. With 3 bases clipped from V and 7 bases from J, the junction kept 15 bases outside the gene matches. The CDR3 consists of 16 residues. Germline CDR1 and CDR2: SGHTA and FQGTGA.

This clonotype was seen once. The chain joins TRBV27 to TRBJ2-4; no definite D call. Trimming removed 6 bases at V and 0 bases at J, with 3 bases between. The germline CDR1 and CDR2 sequences are MNHEY and SMNVEV (reference sequence). The CDR3 consists of 12 residues. Written as DNA, the CDR3 is TGTGCCAGCAGCAAAGCCAAAAACATTCAGTACTTC. Translation gives CASSKAKNIQYF.

The J gene is TRBJ2-1, the V gene TRBV12-3 or TRBV12-4, with TRBD1 matching 7 bases. The CDR3 extends over 15 amino acids. Trimming cost V 3 bases and J 5 bases; bases outside gene matches: 7. In DNA form, the CDR3 reads TGTGCCAGCAGTTTCACCGGGACAGCTAACAATGAGCAGTTCTTC. Its translation: CASSFTGTANNEQFF.

The CDR3 loop is CASSLLAGGIETQYF. The DNA of the CDR3 is TGTGCCAGCAGCTTACTCGCAGGGGGCATAGAGACCCAGTACTTC. The genes are TRBV7-2 and TRBJ2-7; 8 bases map to TRBD1. The J call is doubtful: the DNA matches TRBJ2-5 better. Germline V CDR1 and CDR2: SGHTA, FQGNSA. This CDR3 region has 15 residues.